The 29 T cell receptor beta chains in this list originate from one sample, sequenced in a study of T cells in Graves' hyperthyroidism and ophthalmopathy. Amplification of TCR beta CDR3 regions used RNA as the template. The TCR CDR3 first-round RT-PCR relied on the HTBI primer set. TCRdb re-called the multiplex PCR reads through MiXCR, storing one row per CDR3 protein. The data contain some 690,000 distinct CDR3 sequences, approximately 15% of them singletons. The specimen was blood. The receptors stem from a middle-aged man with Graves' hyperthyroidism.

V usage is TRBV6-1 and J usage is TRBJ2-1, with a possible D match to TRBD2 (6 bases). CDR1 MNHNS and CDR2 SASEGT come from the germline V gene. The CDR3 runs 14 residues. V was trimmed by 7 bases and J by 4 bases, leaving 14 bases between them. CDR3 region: CASNSGDGYNEQFF. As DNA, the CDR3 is TGTGCCAGCAATAGCGGAGATGGGTACAATGAGCAGTTCTTC.

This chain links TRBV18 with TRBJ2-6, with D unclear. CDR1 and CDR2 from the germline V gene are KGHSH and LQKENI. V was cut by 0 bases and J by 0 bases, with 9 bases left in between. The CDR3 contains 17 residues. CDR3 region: CASSPPYGSSGANVLTF. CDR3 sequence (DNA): TGTGCCAGCTCACCACCCTACGGCAGCTCTGGGGCCAACGTCCTGACTTTC.

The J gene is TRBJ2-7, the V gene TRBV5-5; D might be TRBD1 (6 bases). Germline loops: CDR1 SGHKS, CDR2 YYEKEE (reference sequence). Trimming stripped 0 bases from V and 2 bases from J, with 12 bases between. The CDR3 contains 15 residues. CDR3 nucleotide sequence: TGTGCCAGCAGCTTGGCTCCGGGACATCCCTACGAGCAGTACTTC. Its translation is CASSLAPGHPYEQYF.

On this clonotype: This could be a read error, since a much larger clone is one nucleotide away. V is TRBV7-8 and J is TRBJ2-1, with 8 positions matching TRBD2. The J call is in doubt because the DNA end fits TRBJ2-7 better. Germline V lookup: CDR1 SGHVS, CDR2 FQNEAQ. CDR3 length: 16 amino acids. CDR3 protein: CASKKTGGLADNEQYF. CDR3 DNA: TGTGCCAGCAAAAAAACGGGGGGGCTAGCGGACAATGAGCAGTACTTC.

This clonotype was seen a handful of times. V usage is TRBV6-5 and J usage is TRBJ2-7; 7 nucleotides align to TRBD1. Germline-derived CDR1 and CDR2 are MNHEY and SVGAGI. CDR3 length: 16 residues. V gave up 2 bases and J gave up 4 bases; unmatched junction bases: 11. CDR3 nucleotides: TGTGCCAGCAGTTACCCGTACAGGGGCGGAATTTACGAGCAGTACTTC. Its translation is CASSYPYRGGIYEQYF.

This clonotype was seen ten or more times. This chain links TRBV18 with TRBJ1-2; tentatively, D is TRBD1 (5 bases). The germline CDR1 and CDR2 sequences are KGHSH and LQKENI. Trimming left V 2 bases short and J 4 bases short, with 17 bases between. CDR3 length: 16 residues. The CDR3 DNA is TGTGCCAGCTCACCAGGAGAAGGCAGGGCGGGCTATGGCTACACCTTC. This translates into CASSPGEGRAGYGYTF.

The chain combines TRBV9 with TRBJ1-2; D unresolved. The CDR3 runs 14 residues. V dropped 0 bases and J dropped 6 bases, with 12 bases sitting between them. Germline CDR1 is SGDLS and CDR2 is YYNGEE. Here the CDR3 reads CASSVGRSSDGYTF. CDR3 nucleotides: TGTGCCAGCAGCGTAGGTAGGTCATCTGATGGCTACACCTTC.

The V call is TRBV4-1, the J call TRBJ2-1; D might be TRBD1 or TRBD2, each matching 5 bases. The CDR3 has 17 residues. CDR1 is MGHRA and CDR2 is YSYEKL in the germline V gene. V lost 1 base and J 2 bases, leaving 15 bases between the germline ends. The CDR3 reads CASSQVHSQGAYNEQFF. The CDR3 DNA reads TGCGCCAGCAGCCAAGTCCATTCCCAGGGAGCCTACAATGAGCAGTTCTTC.

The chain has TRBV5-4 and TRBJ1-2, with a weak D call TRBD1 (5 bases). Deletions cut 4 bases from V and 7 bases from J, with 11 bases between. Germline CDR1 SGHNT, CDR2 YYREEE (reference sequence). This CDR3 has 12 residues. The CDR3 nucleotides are TGTGCCAGCAGCCTTAACCAGGGTGGCTACACCTTC. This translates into CASSLNQGGYTF.

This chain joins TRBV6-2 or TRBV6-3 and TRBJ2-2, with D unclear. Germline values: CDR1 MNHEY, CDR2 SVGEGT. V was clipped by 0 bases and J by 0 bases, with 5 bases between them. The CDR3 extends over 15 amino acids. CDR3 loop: CASSYSESNTGELFF. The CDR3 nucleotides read TGTGCCAGCAGTTACTCGGAATCGAACACCGGGGAGCTGTTTTTT.

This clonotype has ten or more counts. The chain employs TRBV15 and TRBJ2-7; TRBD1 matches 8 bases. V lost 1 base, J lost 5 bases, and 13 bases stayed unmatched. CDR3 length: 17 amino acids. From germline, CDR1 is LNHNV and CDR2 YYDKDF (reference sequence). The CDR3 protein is CATSRAAFGTGSHEQYF. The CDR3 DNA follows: TGTGCCACCAGCAGAGCCGCTTTTGGGACAGGTTCCCACGAGCAGTACTTC. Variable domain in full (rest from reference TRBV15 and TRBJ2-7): DAMVIQNPRYQVTQFGKPVTLSCSQTLNHNVMYWYQQKSSQAPKLLFHYYDKDFNNEADTPDNFQSRRPNTSFCFLDIRSPGLGDTAMYLCATSRAAFGTGSHEQYFGPGTRLTVT.

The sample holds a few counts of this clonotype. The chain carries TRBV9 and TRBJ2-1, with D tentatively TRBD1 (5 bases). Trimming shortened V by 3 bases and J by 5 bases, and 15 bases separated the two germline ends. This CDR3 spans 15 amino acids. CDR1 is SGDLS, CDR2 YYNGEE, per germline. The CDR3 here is CASSARQSRDNEQFF. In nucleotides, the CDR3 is TGTGCCAGCAGCGCCCGACAGTCTCGGGACAATGAGCAGTTCTTC.

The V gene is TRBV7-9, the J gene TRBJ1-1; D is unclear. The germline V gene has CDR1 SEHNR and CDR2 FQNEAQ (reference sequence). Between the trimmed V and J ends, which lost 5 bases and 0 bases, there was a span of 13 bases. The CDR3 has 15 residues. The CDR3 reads CASSGQTGMNTEAFF. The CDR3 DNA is TGTGCCAGCAGCGGCCAGACTGGTATGAACACTGAAGCTTTCTTT. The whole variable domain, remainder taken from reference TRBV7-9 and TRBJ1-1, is DTGVSQNPRHKITKRGQNVTFRCDPISEHNRLYWYRQTLGQGPEFLTYFQNEAQLEKSRLLSDRFSAERPKGSFSTLEIQRTEQGDSAMYLCASSGQTGMNTEAFFGQGTRLTVV.

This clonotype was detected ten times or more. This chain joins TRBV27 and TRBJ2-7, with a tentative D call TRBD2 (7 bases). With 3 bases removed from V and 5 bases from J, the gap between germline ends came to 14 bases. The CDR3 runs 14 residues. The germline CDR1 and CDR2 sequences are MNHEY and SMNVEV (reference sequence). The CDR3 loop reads CASSFRGGGNEQYF. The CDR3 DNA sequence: TGTGCCAGCAGTTTCAGGGGAGGGGGAAACGAGCAGTACTTC.

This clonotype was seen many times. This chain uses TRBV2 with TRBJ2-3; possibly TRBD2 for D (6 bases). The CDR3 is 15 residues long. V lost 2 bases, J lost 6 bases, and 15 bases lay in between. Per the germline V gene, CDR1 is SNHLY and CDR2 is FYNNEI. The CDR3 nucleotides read TGTGCCAGCAGTGAATGGTCCGGGAGTCGGGATACGCAGTATTTT. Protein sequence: CASSEWSGSRDTQYF.

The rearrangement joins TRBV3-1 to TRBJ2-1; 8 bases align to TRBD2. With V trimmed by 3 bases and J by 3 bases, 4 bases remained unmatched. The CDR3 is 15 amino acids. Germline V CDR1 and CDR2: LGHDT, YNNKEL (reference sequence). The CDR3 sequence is CASSHPTSGYNEQFF. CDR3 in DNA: TGTGCCAGCAGCCATCCCACTAGCGGCTACAATGAGCAGTTCTTC.

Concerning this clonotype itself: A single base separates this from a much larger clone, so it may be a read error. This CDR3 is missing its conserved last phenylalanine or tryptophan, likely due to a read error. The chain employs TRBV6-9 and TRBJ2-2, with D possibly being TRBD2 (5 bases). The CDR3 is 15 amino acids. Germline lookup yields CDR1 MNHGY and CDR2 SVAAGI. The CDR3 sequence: CASTPNTGYTGELFY. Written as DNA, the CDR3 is TGCGCCAGCACCCCGAACACGGGATACACCGGGGAGCTGTTTTAT.

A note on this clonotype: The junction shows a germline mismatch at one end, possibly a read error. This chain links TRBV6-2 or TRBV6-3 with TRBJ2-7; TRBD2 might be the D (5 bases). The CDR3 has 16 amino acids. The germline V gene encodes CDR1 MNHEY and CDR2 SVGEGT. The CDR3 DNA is TGTGCCAGCAGTTACTCCGCGAGCGGAAGCTCCTACGAGCAGTGCTTC. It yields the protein CASSYSASGSSYEQCF.

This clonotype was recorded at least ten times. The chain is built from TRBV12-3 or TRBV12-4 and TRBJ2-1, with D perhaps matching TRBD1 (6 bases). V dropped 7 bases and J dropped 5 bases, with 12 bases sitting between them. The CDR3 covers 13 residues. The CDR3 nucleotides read TGTGCCAGCACCGGAAAGGGGGACAATGAGCAGTTCTTC. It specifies CASTGKGDNEQFF.

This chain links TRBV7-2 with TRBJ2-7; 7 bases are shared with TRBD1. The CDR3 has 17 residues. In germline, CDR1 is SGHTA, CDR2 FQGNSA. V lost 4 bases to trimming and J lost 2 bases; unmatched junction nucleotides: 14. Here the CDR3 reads CASSSPYTWDSAYEQYV. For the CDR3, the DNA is TGTGCCAGCAGCTCACCCTACACTTGGGACAGTGCCTACGAGCAGTACGTC.

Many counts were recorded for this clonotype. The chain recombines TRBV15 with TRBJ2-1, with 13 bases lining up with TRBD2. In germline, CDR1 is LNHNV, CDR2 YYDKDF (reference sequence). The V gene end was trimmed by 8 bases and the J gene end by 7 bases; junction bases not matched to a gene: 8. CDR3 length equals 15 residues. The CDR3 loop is CATSPTSGRRNEQFF. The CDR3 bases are TGTGCCACCTCCCCGACTAGCGGGAGGAGGAATGAGCAGTTCTTC. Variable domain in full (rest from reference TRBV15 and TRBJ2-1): DAMVIQNPRYQVTQFGKPVTLSCSQTLNHNVMYWYQQKSSQAPKLLFHYYDKDFNNEADTPDNFQSRRPNTSFCFLDIRSPGLGDTAMYLCATSPTSGRRNEQFFGPGTRLTVL.

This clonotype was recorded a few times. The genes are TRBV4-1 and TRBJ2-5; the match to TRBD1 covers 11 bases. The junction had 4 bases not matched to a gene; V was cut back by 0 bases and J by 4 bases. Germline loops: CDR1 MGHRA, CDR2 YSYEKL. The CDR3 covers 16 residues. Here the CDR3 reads CASSQDRDRGLETQYF. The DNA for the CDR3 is TGCGCCAGCAGCCAAGACAGGGACAGGGGGTTAGAGACCCAGTACTTC.

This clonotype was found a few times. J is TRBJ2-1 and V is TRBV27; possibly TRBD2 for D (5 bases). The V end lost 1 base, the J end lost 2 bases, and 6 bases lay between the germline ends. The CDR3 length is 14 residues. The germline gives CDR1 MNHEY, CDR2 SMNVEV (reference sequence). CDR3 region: CASSLFGAYNEQFF. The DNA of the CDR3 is TGTGCCAGCAGTTTATTCGGGGCCTACAATGAGCAGTTCTTC.

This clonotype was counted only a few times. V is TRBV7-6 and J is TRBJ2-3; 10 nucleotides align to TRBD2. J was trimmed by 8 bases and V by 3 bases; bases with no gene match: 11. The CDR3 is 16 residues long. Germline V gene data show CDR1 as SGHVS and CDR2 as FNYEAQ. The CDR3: CASSLGSGRTPRTQYF. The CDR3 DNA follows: TGTGCCAGCAGCTTGGGTAGCGGGAGGACACCCCGTACGCAGTATTTT.

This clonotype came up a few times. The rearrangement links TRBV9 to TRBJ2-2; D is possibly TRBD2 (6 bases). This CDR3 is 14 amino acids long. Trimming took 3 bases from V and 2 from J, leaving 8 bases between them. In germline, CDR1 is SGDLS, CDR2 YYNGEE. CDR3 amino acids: CASSETSNTGELFF. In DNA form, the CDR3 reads TGTGCCAGCAGCGAGACTAGTAACACCGGGGAGCTGTTTTTT. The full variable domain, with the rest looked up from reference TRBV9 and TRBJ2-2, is DSGVTQTPKHLITATGQRVTLRCSPRSGDLSVYWYQQSLDQGLQFLIQYYNGEERAKGNILERFSAQQFPDLHSELNLSSLELGDSALYFCASSETSNTGELFFGEGSRLTVL.

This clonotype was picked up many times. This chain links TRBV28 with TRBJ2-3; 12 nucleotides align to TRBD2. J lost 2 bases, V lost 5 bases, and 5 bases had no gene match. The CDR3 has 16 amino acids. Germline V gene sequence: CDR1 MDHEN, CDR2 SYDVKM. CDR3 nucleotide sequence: TGTGCCAGCAGTCTCCTAGCGGGAGGGGTCACAGATACGCAGTATTTT. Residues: CASSLLAGGVTDTQYF. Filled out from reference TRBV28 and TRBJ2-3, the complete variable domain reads DVKVTQSSRYLVKRTGEKVFLECVQDMDHENMFWYRQDPGLGLRLIYFSYDVKMKEKGDIPEGYSVSREKKERFSLILESASTNQTSMYLCASSLLAGGVTDTQYFGPGTRLTVL.

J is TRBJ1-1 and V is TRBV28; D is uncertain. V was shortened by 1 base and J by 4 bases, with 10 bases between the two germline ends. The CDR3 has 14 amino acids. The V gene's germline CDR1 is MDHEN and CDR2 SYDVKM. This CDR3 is CASSLLVVSTEAFF. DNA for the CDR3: TGTGCCAGCAGTTTATTGGTGGTTAGCACTGAAGCTTTCTTT.

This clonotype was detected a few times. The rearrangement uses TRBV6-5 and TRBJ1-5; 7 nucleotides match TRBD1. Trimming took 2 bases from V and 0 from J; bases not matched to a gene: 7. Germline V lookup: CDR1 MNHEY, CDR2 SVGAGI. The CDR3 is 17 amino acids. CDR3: CASSYTAGQNSNQPQHF. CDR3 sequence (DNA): TGTGCCAGCAGTTACACAGCGGGACAGAATAGCAATCAGCCCCAGCATTTT.

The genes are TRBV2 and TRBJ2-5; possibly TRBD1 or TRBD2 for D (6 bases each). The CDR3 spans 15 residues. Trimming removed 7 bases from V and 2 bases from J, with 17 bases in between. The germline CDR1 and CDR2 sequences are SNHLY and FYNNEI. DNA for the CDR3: TGTGCCAGCACCGGAGGGCCCCAGGGGCAAGAGACCCAGTACTTC. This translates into CASTGGPQGQETQYF.